One sample yielded the 7 T cell receptor beta chains listed below, sequenced in a study of beta chain features in type 1 diabetes. Notes on the study in general: TCRB CDR3s from Type 1 diabetes patients were moderately but significantly shorter in all four CD4+ subsets.

These receptors lack a known antigen. Sequenced material consisted of expressed TCRB transcripts (all of the isolated RNA was reverse transcribed). Sequencing used immunoSEQ multiplex PCR; TCRdb keeps in-frame clones, though not all of them. The sample has 40,000 to 55,000 clones; around 40% are singletons. Material for sequencing was stem cell memory CD4+ T cells from blood. The receptor set was obtained from a man aged 25-45 years with type 1 diabetes.

In its sample, this clone was seen a few times. The chain couples TRBV27 to TRBJ2-1, with TRBD2 matching over 9 bases. Per germline, CDR1 MNHEY and CDR2 SMNVEV (reference sequence). V lost 7 bases, J lost 3 bases, and 4 bases stayed unmatched. This CDR3 region has 14 residues. This CDR3 is CASTPAGGYNEQFF. For the CDR3, the DNA is TGTGCCAGCACCCCAGCGGGAGGCTACAATGAGCAGTTCTTC.

This clone turned up a few times. The CDR3 loop is CASSQGISGKEETQYF. The CDR3 DNA reads as TGCGCCAGCAGCCAGGGAATTAGCGGGAAGGAAGAGACCCAGTACTTC. The chain joins TRBV5-1 to TRBJ2-5; the match to TRBD2 covers 8 bases. CDR1 and CDR2 from the germline V gene are SGHRS and YFSETQ. Trimming removed 4 bases from V and 3 bases from J; junction bases left unmatched: 11. The CDR3 covers 16 residues.

The chain combines TRBV18 with TRBJ2-6; D gene unclear. Germline lookup yields CDR1 KGHSH and CDR2 LQKENI. The CDR3 sequence is 15 residues long. Trimming removed 3 bases at V and 0 bases at J, with 6 bases between. Here the CDR3 DNA reads TGTGCCAGCTCACCGAGGCCCTCTGGGGCCAACGTCCTGACTTTC. Translated, it gives CASSPRPSGANVLTF.

The V gene is TRBV7-3, the J gene TRBJ2-3; TRBD2 matches at 7 bases. The CDR3 runs 17 residues. CDR1 and CDR2 (germline): SGHTA, FQGTGA. The V gene end was trimmed by 5 bases and the J gene end by 0 bases; junction bases not matched to a gene: 11. CDR3 DNA: TGTGCCAGCAGCCCAGAATGGGGGGGTGCTAGCACAGATACGCAGTATTTT. Translating it yields CASSPEWGGASTDTQYF.

This chain connects TRBV7-9 to TRBJ1-4, with 7 positions matching TRBD1. Germline V CDR1 and CDR2: SEHNR, FQNEAQ (reference sequence). The ends lost 5 bases at V and 0 bases at J; junction bases unmatched: 3. This CDR3 comprises 15 residues. CDR3: CASSPGTATNEKLFF. The CDR3 region has the DNA TGTGCCAGCAGCCCCGGGACAGCAACTAATGAAAAACTGTTTTTT.

The chain recombines TRBV10-3 with TRBJ1-1; TRBD1 agrees at 8 bases. There are 15 residues in the CDR3. J gave up 6 bases and V 0 bases, and 6 bases lay outside the gene matches. Germline CDR1 ENHRY, CDR2 SYGVKD. The chain's CDR3 is CAISESGQGKPEAFF. CDR3 nucleotides: TGTGCCATCAGTGAGTCTGGACAGGGAAAACCTGAAGCTTTCTTT.

The genes are TRBV28 and TRBJ2-5, with D tentatively TRBD2 (6 bases). Per the germline V gene, CDR1 is MDHEN and CDR2 is SYDVKM. Trimming took off 9 bases at V and 5 bases at J, with 7 bases between the two ends. The CDR3 is 10 residues long. The CDR3 coding sequence is TGTGCCAGTGGGGGGGAGACCCAGTACTTC. Protein: CASGGETQYF. Combining the CDR3 with reference TRBV28 and TRBJ2-5 gives the whole variable domain DVKVTQSSRYLVKRTGEKVFLECVQDMDHENMFWYRQDPGLGLRLIYFSYDVKMKEKGDIPEGYSVSREKKERFSLILESASTNQTSMYLCASGGETQYFGPGTRLLVL.